The rows below give T cell receptor beta chains drawn from one sample of a study of blood T cell repertoires in COVID-19. Measured with immunoSEQ multiplex PCR; TCRdb has only the in-frame clones, and not every one. Of about 250,000 clones listed, 88% are singletons. Sequenced: peripheral blood. Receptors originate from a man older than 75 with acute or convalescent COVID-19. Both conserved end residues are part of each CDR3.

V	CDR3
TRBV9	CASSVVTGGTEAFF
TRBV7-9	CASRPDRGHTDTQYF
TRBV7-2	CASSFLWLETQYF
TRBV5-1	CASSRSGSGGYNEQFF
TRBV2	CAREDYGYTF
TRBV7-2	CASSQSSEQYF
TRBV4-3	CASSQDVPGQGFADTQYF
TRBV7-8	CASSLGSGGQGGYGYTF
TRBV6-2/TRBV6-3	CASSPVATGANVLTF
TRBV3-1/TRBV3-2	CASSHTPNEQYF
TRBV7-8	CASSQTRGTANEKLFF
TRBV5-4	CASSSRQGVNGYTF
TRBV6-5	CAGSTGGNSPLHF
TRBV3-1/TRBV3-2	CASSQGGARGDQPQHF
TRBV6-1	CASSYAGYTEAFF
TRBV7-2	CASSLEGLAGGELFF
TRBV6-6	CASSYLGRGNTEAFF
TRBV18	CASSPRRGYGYTF
TRBV7-9	CASSSSKDSPLNQPQHF
TRBV28	CASSFYGTARGTQYF
TRBV7-2	CASSWSLRDTQYF
TRBV5-1	CASSPGGGNYGYTF
TRBV7-9	CASSTPIPTEAFF
TRBV3-1/TRBV3-2	CASNSQGYNEQFF
TRBV7-9	CASSLARLNYGYTF
TRBV28	CASSSLDWGGTDTQYF
TRBV5-1	CASSPMGTSGGQKTQYF
TRBV6-2/TRBV6-3	CASSDRGLAGYEQYF
TRBV18	CASSLSGGTEAFF
TRBV7-9	CASSLQGLANEQFF
TRBV7-9	CASSPGQGSQPQHF
TRBV5-4	CASSPARSGTSVGDTQYF
TRBV7-8	CASSLDQNNEQFF
TRBV6-5	CASSYRAGSYEQYF
TRBV4-2	CASSQDTGSGTQYF
TRBV7-2	CASSPDNYQPQHF
TRBV7-9	CASSKEEGAVKPQHF
TRBV6-5	CASSYSTRGAYSPLHF
TRBV19	CASSIAGQGLLSGANVLTF
TRBV5-4	CASSPFGAGAYNEQFF
TRBV20-1	CSASSGDSYNEQFF